Below, 18 T cell receptor beta chains from the same sample are listed, as sequenced in a study of shared T cell receptors in the human thymus. This table comes from immunoSEQ multiplex PCR, and its TCRdb copy is limited to in-frame clones, with some not included. The sample contains about 500,000 clones, about 80% of which appear only once. The same specimen was also included in a second study, on human thymus T cells.

The sequenced sample consisted of thymocytes. The receptor source for this set is a boy under two years old with a congenital heart defect.

V is TRBV10-3 and J is TRBJ2-1; D not resolved. The ends were cut back, 0 bases at V and 6 bases at J, with 9 bases in the middle. The CDR3 length is 14 residues. Germline loops: CDR1 ENHRY, CDR2 SYGVKD. The CDR3 DNA sequence: TGTGCCATCAGTGAGTCCCCCCCTAGCAATGAGCAGTTCTTC. Amino acid sequence: CAISESPPSNEQFF.

Only a few counts were recorded for this clone. The chain recombines TRBV6-1 with TRBJ1-3, with D perhaps TRBD1 (6 bases). This CDR3 contains 16 residues. V was cut by 0 bases and J by 2 bases, with 11 bases left in between. Germline V CDR1 and CDR2: MNHNS, SASEGT. The CDR3 coding sequence is TGTGCCAGCAGTGAAGCGTGGGAGGGGGCTGGAAACACCATATATTTT. This gives the protein CASSEAWEGAGNTIYF.

The rearrangement links TRBV11-3 to TRBJ2-3, with a tentative D call TRBD1 (6 bases). Germline values: CDR1 SGHNT, CDR2 YENEEA. Trimming stripped 1 base from V and 0 bases from J, with 20 bases between. This CDR3 has 19 residues. Here the CDR3 reads CASSLGPGHGTSSTDTQYF. The CDR3 DNA follows: TGTGCCAGCAGCTTAGGCCCGGGACACGGAACCTCTAGCACAGATACGCAGTATTTT.

The sample holds a few counts of this clone. The chain couples TRBV19 to TRBJ2-7; weak D call: TRBD1 (6 bases). This CDR3 region has 13 residues. With 5 bases removed from V and 3 bases from J, the gap between germline ends came to 11 bases. CDR1 and CDR2 from the germline V gene are LNHDA and SQIVND (reference sequence). The CDR3 sequence: CASSAGAIYEQYF. CDR3 bases: TGTGCCAGTAGTGCAGGGGCAATCTACGAGCAGTACTTC. The variable domain in full, with the rest retrieved from reference TRBV19 and TRBJ2-7, is DGGITQSPKYLFRKEGQNVTLSCEQNLNHDAMYWYRQDPGQGLRLIYYSQIVNDFQKGDIAEGYSVSREKKESFPLTVTSAQKNPTAFYLCASSAGAIYEQYFGPGTRLTVT.

The rearrangement links TRBV5-1 to TRBJ2-5, with 12 bases that match TRBD1. The J call may not be correct, given that the DNA end is closer to TRBJ2-7. Per germline, CDR1 SGHRS and CDR2 YFSETQ. The CDR3 sequence is 19 residues long. The CDR3: CASSFAGTGGGIATYEQYF. CDR3 DNA: TGCGCCAGCAGCTTTGCCGGGACAGGGGGCGGAATAGCTACCTACGAGCAGTACTTC.

The chain is built from TRBV7-8 and TRBJ1-2, with 7 nucleotides matching TRBD1. V trimming: 7 bases; J trimming: 2 bases; junction bases outside the gene matches: 13. The germline V gene encodes CDR1 SGHVS and CDR2 FQNEAQ. The CDR3 is 16 amino acids. The chain's CDR3 is CASNRGPPTGNYGYTF. The CDR3 nucleotides read TGTGCCAGCAACCGGGGGCCTCCGACAGGGAACTATGGCTACACCTTC. Supplemented by reference TRBV7-8 and TRBJ1-2, the full variable domain reads GAGVSQSPRYKVAKRGQDVALRCDPISGHVSLFWYQQALGQGPEFLTYFQNEAQLDKSGLPSDRFFAERPEGSVSTLKIQRTQQEDSAVYLCASNRGPPTGNYGYTFGSGTRLTVV.

This chain connects TRBV4-3 to TRBJ1-1; TRBD1 agrees at 9 bases. V shed 2 bases, J shed 5 bases, and the junction held 6 bases outside the gene matches. The CDR3 is 15 residues long. Looked up from germline, CDR1 is LGHNA and CDR2 is YSLEER. Here the CDR3 reads CASSQLQGAGTEAFF. Here the CDR3 DNA reads TGCGCCAGCAGCCAATTACAGGGGGCGGGTACTGAAGCTTTCTTT.

This rearrangement joins TRBV27 to TRBJ1-1, with D maybe TRBD1 (5 bases). The V and J ends lost 5 bases and 1 base respectively, with 14 bases between them. Looked up from germline, CDR1 is MNHEY and CDR2 is SMNVEV (reference sequence). The CDR3 is made up of 15 amino acids. The CDR3 sequence is CASSVKQGQNTEAFF. The CDR3 DNA is TGTGCCAGCAGTGTGAAGCAGGGCCAGAACACTGAAGCTTTCTTT.

This clone was seen once. The chain is built from TRBV7-2 and TRBJ1-2; D unclear. The CDR3 contains 13 residues. Germline V gene data show CDR1 as SGHTA and CDR2 as FQGNSA. Trimming removed 6 bases at V and 7 bases at J, with 15 bases between. CDR3 nucleotides: TGTGCCAGCAGTCTCACCGCTGCGAGTGGCTACACCTTC. The encoded protein is CASSLTAASGYTF.

The J gene is TRBJ2-1, the V gene TRBV28; 8 bases line up with TRBD2. The CDR3 has 14 amino acids. Per germline, CDR1 MDHEN and CDR2 SYDVKM. V shed 5 bases, J shed 10 bases, and the junction held 10 bases outside the gene matches. The CDR3 protein is CASSPNTSGPEQFF. In DNA, the CDR3 is TGTGCCAGCAGTCCTAATACTAGCGGACCCGAGCAGTTCTTC.

The chain links TRBV29-1 to TRBJ2-7, with 8 nucleotides matching TRBD1. The CDR3 runs to 12 residues. Trimming took 6 bases from V and 7 from J; bases not matched to a gene: 8. Germline V gene data show CDR1 as SQVTM and CDR2 as ANQGSEA. CDR3 nucleotides: TGCAGCGTAGTCACAGGGGGTGGGGAGCAGTACTTC. Its protein product is CSVVTGGGEQYF.

The V call is TRBV11-2, the J call TRBJ2-1, with TRBD2 matching over 10 bases. The CDR3 is 17 residues long. Unmatched junction bases numbered 16, after V lost 5 bases and J lost 9 bases. Germline V CDR1 and CDR2: SGHAT, FQNNGV. CDR3 nucleotide sequence: TGTGCCAGCAGCCCAGCGGGAGGGCCGGGTACTTACGGTGAGCAGTTCTTC. Residues: CASSPAGGPGTYGEQFF.

This chain links TRBV14 with TRBJ2-5; possibly TRBD2 for D (6 bases). The CDR3 is made up of 13 amino acids. The V gene's germline CDR1 is SGHDN and CDR2 FVKESK. Trimming took off 4 bases at V and 3 bases at J, with 9 bases between the two ends. The CDR3, as DNA: TGTGCCAGCAGCCCCCCGGGGGAAGAGACCCAGTACTTC. Protein sequence: CASSPPGEETQYF. The complete variable domain, with remaining parts taken from reference TRBV14 and TRBJ2-5, reads EAGVTQFPSHSVIEKGQTVTLRCDPISGHDNLYWYRRVMGKEIKFLLHFVKESKQDESGMPNNRFLAERTGGTYSTLKVQPAELEDSGVYFCASSPPGEETQYFGPGTRLLVL.

The chain carries TRBV11-2 and TRBJ1-5, with D tentatively TRBD1 (6 bases). This CDR3 comprises 17 residues. Trimming took 4 bases from V and 4 from J, leaving 20 bases between them. The germline CDR1 and CDR2 sequences are SGHAT and FQNNGV. The CDR3 bases are TGTGCCAGCAGCTCGGTGGGGGCAGAGGGGCGGAATCAGCCCCAGCATTTT. It yields the protein CASSSVGAEGRNQPQHF.

The chain links TRBV29-1 to TRBJ2-2; D is perhaps TRBD2 (6 bases). V was shortened by 1 base and J by 2 bases, with 11 bases between the two germline ends. In germline, CDR1 is SQVTM, CDR2 ANQGSEA. The CDR3 contains 15 residues. The CDR3 DNA reads TGCAGCGTTGAAGGACCGGGACTCAACACCGGGGAGCTGTTTTTT. Its protein is CSVEGPGLNTGELFF.

The chain employs TRBV6-5 and TRBJ1-5, with D uncertain. The CDR3 loop spans 13 amino acids. Germline CDR1 MNHEY, CDR2 SVGAGI. Deletions cut 0 bases from V and 6 bases from J, with 6 bases between. This chain's CDR3 is CASSYSVSQPQHF. CDR3 DNA sequence: TGTGCCAGCAGTTACTCCGTGAGTCAGCCCCAGCATTTT.

V and J are TRBV5-6 and TRBJ2-2; D is perhaps TRBD2 (5 bases). The CDR3 is 15 amino acids. Germline V lookup: CDR1 SGHDT, CDR2 YYEEEE. Trimming took off 2 bases at V and 5 bases at J, with 13 bases between the two ends. The CDR3 DNA reads TGTGCCAGCAGCTTCTGTCAGGAGGAGACCGGGGAGCTGTTTTTT. Translation: CASSFCQEETGELFF. Based on the CDR3 plus reference TRBV5-6 and TRBJ2-2, the full variable domain is DAGVTQSPTHLIKTRGQQVTLRCSPKSGHDTVSWYQQALGQGPQFIFQYYEEEERQRGNFPDRFSGHQFPNYSSELNVNALLLGDSALYLCASSFCQEETGELFFGEGSRLTVL.

This clone was counted a few times. The genes are TRBV14 and TRBJ2-3; 7 bases map to TRBD2. Germline V gene sequence: CDR1 SGHDN, CDR2 FVKESK. Trimming cost V 4 bases and J 0 bases; bases outside gene matches: 13. The CDR3 has 18 residues. The CDR3 sequence is CASSRAEGRSGSTDTQYF. DNA for the CDR3: TGTGCCAGCAGCCGGGCCGAAGGGCGTAGCGGGAGCACAGATACGCAGTATTTT.